Listed here is a single T cell receptor beta chain. Its antigen is still unknown. This entry is derived from a study of shared clonotypes between healthy human individuals. Study-wide background: Each donor's CD4 naive and CD4 memory cells filled three plates apiece, CD8 naive two, and CD8 memory one.

The CDR3 is made up of 15 amino acids. Trimming took 0 bases from V and 5 from J, leaving 12 bases between them. Germline CDR1 is SGHRS and CDR2 is YFSETQ. Study outcomes and limitations: Several donors showed sharing of 4.5% to 5% of naive CD4 clonotypes.

The assay was immunoSEQ multiplex PCR, and TCRdb's table has in-frame clones only and misses some. The sample yields hundreds of thousands of clones, around 96% seen once. CD45RA+ naive and CD45RA-negative memory subsets were separated from CD4+ cells. Source material: naive CD4+ T cells sorted from blood. The subset here: CD45RA+ positively selected. The sequence derives from a woman aged 30 to 39 in good health. The rearrangement uses TRBV5-1 and TRBJ2-1; D assignment may be TRBD1 or TRBD2 (6 bases each). The CDR3 loop is CASSLETGAHNEQFF. The CDR3 DNA follows: TGCGCCAGCAGCTTGGAGACGGGGGCCCACAATGAGCAGTTCTTC.